This T cell receptor (beta chain) was found in a study of radiotherapy plus CTLA-4 blockade in lung cancer. CDR1 and CDR2 (germline): MGHRA, YSYEKL. This CDR3 is 17 amino acids long. The V segment lost 1 base and the J segment 1 base; nucleotides outside the gene matches: 9. Clones were sequenced by immunoSEQ multiplex PCR, and TCRdb holds only the in-frame ones, with some missing. The sample has about 64,000 clones; 70% to 80% are singletons. This sequence was found in a human donor with non-small cell lung cancer whose response to radiotherapy plus ipilimumab could not be evaluated. Specimen: peripheral blood, collected from a patient treated with radiotherapy plus ipilimumab. The rearrangement joins TRBV4-1 to TRBJ1-1; 7 bases map to TRBD1. The CDR3, as DNA: TGCGCCAGCAGCCAAGCGCAGGGGGGAGTTGGGAACACTGAAGCTTTCTTT. This translates into CASSQAQGGVGNTEAFF.